The rows below give T cell receptor beta chains drawn from one sample of a study of cytomegalovirus exposure and HLA in healthy donors. Libraries were prepared by immunoSEQ multiplex PCR; TCRdb keeps only in-frame clonotypes and omits some of them. The sample yields some 130,000 clones, 72% seen once. The sequencing sample was made of PBMCs. These receptors were collected from a man over 45 in good health and CMV-seropositive. The CDR3 runs from the conserved cysteine through the conserved F or W. Fields, in order: J gene, V gene, clone size, D gene, CDR3 DNA, CDR3 protein. D genes are given only for firm matches. Clone size, where shown, is once, few, many, or a class for clones that have expanded.

TRBJ2-2	TRBV25-1	NA	NA	TGTGCCAGCAGTGACAGGGTTTTCGCGAACACCGGGGAGCTGTTTTTT	CASSDRVFANTGELFF
TRBJ2-1	TRBV18	NA	TRBD1	TGTGCCAGCTCCCCAGGGGGCTCTGCCAATGAGCAGTTCTTC	CASSPGGSANEQFF
TRBJ2-1	TRBV2	NA	TRBD1	TGTGCCAGCAGTGAAGTTCCAGGGACAGGATTAGTCTTC	CASSEVPGTGLVF
TRBJ2-7	TRBV2	NA	TRBD2	TGTGCCAGCAATCGACGGCTAGCGGGGGGAGAGGAGCAGTACTTC	CASNRRLAGGEEQYF
TRBJ1-4	TRBV29-1	few	NA	TGCAGCGTTGATAGGGGGGGTGAAAAACTGTTTTTT	CSVDRGGEKLFF
TRBJ2-7	TRBV2	NA	TRBD1	TGTGCCAGCAGTCGGGACAGGGGGCGCACCTACGAGCAGTACTTC	CASSRDRGRTYEQYF
TRBJ2-1	TRBV7-9	NA	NA	TGTGCCTTGAACAGGGCCCCCTACAATGAGCAGTTCTTC	CALNRAPYNEQFF
TRBJ2-1	TRBV19	NA	TRBD1	TGTGCCAGTAGTATGGGGGACAGTCGCTACAATGAGCAGTTCTTC	CASSMGDSRYNEQFF
TRBJ2-2	TRBV7-9	NA	TRBD2	TGTTCCAGCAGCTTACTAGCGGGGGCCGTGAACACCGGGGAGCTGTTTTTT	CSSSLLAGAVNTGELFF
TRBJ2-7	TRBV11-2	NA	NA	TGTGCCAGCAGCTTAGGTCGGGGGGCGAGCTCCTACGAGCAGTACTTC	CASSLGRGASSYEQYF
TRBJ1-6	TRBV2	NA	TRBD1	TGTGCCAGCAGGGGACAGGGGGATTCACCCCTCCACTTT	CASRGQGDSPLHF
TRBJ2-7	TRBV6-1	once	NA	TGTGCCAGCAGTGAGGCTAGCAGCTACGAGCAGTACTTC	CASSEASSYEQYF
TRBJ2-2	TRBV7-8	NA	TRBD2	TGTGCCAGCAGCGTAACTAGCGGGTTAACCACCGGGGAGCTGTTTTTT	CASSVTSGLTTGELFF
TRBJ1-2	TRBV23-1	once	NA	TGCGCCATCCCGACGGAGACTATCTCCCGCTATGGCTACACCTTC	CAIPTETISRYGYTF
TRBJ2-7	TRBV5-4	few	TRBD1	TGTGCCAGCAGCTTAATAGACAGGGGCCTAACCTACGAGCAGTACTTC	CASSLIDRGLTYEQYF
TRBJ2-5	TRBV11-3	few	TRBD1	TGTGCCAGCAGCTTAGGGGCACAGGGGGCTCAAGAGACCCAGTACTTC	CASSLGAQGAQETQYF
TRBJ1-5	TRBV6-1	NA	NA	TGTGCCAGCAGTGATTACGGTAATCAGCCCCAGCATTTT	CASSDYGNQPQHF
TRBJ2-2	TRBV18	NA	NA	TGTGCCAGCTCACCAATGGGGACTGTCGCCGGGGAGCTGTTTTTT	CASSPMGTVAGELFF
TRBJ2-4	TRBV19	NA	NA	TGTGCCAGTAGTATCTTCGGGAGCGGAGTGGCCCAGAACATTCAGTACTTC	CASSIFGSGVAQNIQYF
TRBJ1-2	TRBV25-1	once	TRBD1	TGTGCCAGCAGCCTGACAGGGGTGTATGGCTACACCTTC	CASSLTGVYGYTF
TRBJ1-1	TRBV7-9	NA	NA	TGTGCCAGCAGCCTGGACAGTATGAACACTGAAGCTTTCTTT	CASSLDSMNTEAFF
TRBJ2-7	TRBV6-6	NA	NA	TGTGCCGCGGGGACAGCGAGGTGGTACGAGCAGTACTTC	CAAGTARWYEQYF
TRBJ1-1	TRBV10-3	NA	NA	TGTGCCATCAGTGAGTCGGGGGCCCCCAGGTACACTGAAGCTTTCTTT	CAISESGAPRYTEAFF
TRBJ2-7	TRBV13	NA	TRBD1	TGTGCCAGCAGCCCCCCCCGGACAGGGAACTACGAGCAGTACTTC	CASSPPRTGNYEQYF
TRBJ2-1	TRBV6-6	many	NA	TGTGCCAGCAGCCTGGACAGCTCCTACAATGAGCAGTTCTTC	CASSLDSSYNEQFF
TRBJ2-1	TRBV7-8	once	TRBD2	TGTGCCAGCAGCCGTAGCGGGAGGGCCAATGAGCAGTTCTTC	CASSRSGRANEQFF
TRBJ1-3	TRBV5-1	few	TRBD1	TGCGCCAGCAGGACAGGGCTCTCTGGAAACACCATATATTTT	CASRTGLSGNTIYF
TRBJ1-6	TRBV12-5	NA	NA	TGTGCTAGTGGTCTCGGACATAGCAGTTCACCCCTCCACTTT	CASGLGHSSSPLHF
TRBJ2-1	TRBV15	few	NA	TGTGCCACCAGCGGTCGGGTCGCCCACGCCTTCGTCCATGAGCAGTTCTTC	CATSGRVAHAFVHEQFF
TRBJ1-1	TRBV6-5	few	NA	TGTGCCAGCAGGGACAGCGGCACTGAAGCTTTCTTT	CASRDSGTEAFF
TRBJ1-1	TRBV2	NA	NA	TGTGCCAGCAGGGTCACAGTGGGCCGAAAAGCTTTCTTT	CASRVTVGRKAFF
TRBJ2-1	TRBV4-3	NA	NA	TGCGCCAGCAGCCAAGGTGGCTCCAGCTCCTACAATGAGCAGTTCTTC	CASSQGGSSSYNEQFF
TRBJ2-2	TRBV4-3	NA	TRBD2	TGCGCCAGCAGCCGTAGAATCCGGCTAGCGGGAGAGTCCGGGGAGCTGTTTTTT	CASSRRIRLAGESGELFF
TRBJ1-4	TRBV7-9	once	NA	TGTGCCAGCAGCTTAGCCGGAGGCGAAAAACTGTTTTTT	CASSLAGGEKLFF
TRBJ2-3	TRBV11-3	NA	TRBD2	TGTGCCAGCAGCTTTGGGACTAGCGGGGATACGCAGTATTTT	CASSFGTSGDTQYF
TRBJ2-1	TRBV5-1	NA	NA	TGCGCCAGCAGCTTGGCCGCGGGACAGCCGCAGTTCTTC	CASSLAAGQPQFF
TRBJ2-6	TRBV19	few	TRBD1	TGTGCCAGTAGGCGGACAGGGGGCGTAATGGTATCCGGGGCCAACGTCCTGACTTTC	CASRRTGGVMVSGANVLTF
TRBJ2-5	TRBV7-2	once	TRBD2	TGTGCCAGCAGCTTAGGGCTAGCGGGCCAAGAGACCCAGTACTTC	CASSLGLAGQETQYF
TRBJ1-5	TRBV2	few	NA	TGTGCCAGCACCAGAGACGGGGGCAATCAGCCCCAGCATTTT	CASTRDGGNQPQHF
TRBJ2-7	TRBV5-6	NA	TRBD1	TGTGCCAGCAGCTTGACAGGGGTAATTAACGAGCAGTACTTC	CASSLTGVINEQYF